This entry concerns a single T cell receptor beta chain. Its specificity is not known. With 1 base removed from V and 1 base from J, the gap between germline ends came to 10 bases. CDR1 is LGHNA, CDR2 YSLEER, per germline. The CDR3 consists of 15 residues. Assay used: immunoSEQ multiplex PCR; TCRdb lists only in-frame clones, some missing. Among more than 1,200,000 clones, about 98.5% were seen once, and the ten largest hold 0.3% to 0.45%. The data were taken from a study of shared clonotypes between healthy human individuals. Study-level information: Sampling drew on donors who were two women and a few men aged 18 to 49.

Notes on the study in general: Some clonotypes were shared by all four sorted-subset donors, while others were not shared. The non-shared ones had lower generation probabilities than the shared ones. Richness estimates generally favored naive over memory subsets.

This TCR derives from a man aged 25 to 40 in good health. Input material: naive CD4+ T cells sorted from blood. Sample subset: CD45RA+ positively selected. The chain employs TRBV4-3 and TRBJ1-2; no clear D. This CDR3 is CASSQVNGRNYGYTF. The CDR3 coding sequence is TGCGCCAGCAGCCAAGTAAACGGTCGTAACTATGGCTACACCTTC.